This section outlines one T cell receptor beta chain sequence together with its context. What it binds is not known. The sample comes from a study of cytomegalovirus exposure and HLA in healthy donors. On the study more broadly: Genotyping showed roughly 81% of about 370 donors falling in the Caucasian-associated ancestry cluster. General study points: The study found most TCR sequences rare, yet found some public TCRs in many donors. The majority of CMV-associated TCR beta chains were reported as apparently HLA-restricted in a later analysis.

The primer mix had 60 Vbeta and 13 Jbeta primers. Assay used: immunoSEQ multiplex PCR; TCRdb lists only in-frame clones, some missing. This table has 150,000 to 200,000 clones, roughly 80% appearing once. CDR3 size: 15 residues. V lost 6 bases and J lost 1, with 18 bases in between. Germline V CDR1 and CDR2: SQVTM, ANQGSEA. As for the donors, each was a healthy bone marrow donor. The source material was PBMCs. This sequence was found in a man aged 50-59 years in good health and CMV-seropositive. The chain uses TRBV29-1 and TRBJ2-5, with D perhaps matching TRBD2 (6 bases). The CDR3 DNA is TGCAGCGTGGAATTCAGAAGCGGGCGCCAAGAGACCCAGTACTTC. Protein sequence: CSVEFRSGRQETQYF.